This record concerns one T cell receptor beta chain sequence. Original processing notes: How many nucleated cells were present was estimated from reference gene primer amplification. Method: immunoSEQ multiplex PCR; TCRdb's copy keeps in-frame clones and lacks some. V and J calls and clone size are as listed in that table; D and trimming were resolved from the DNA. Of 320,000 or so clones listed, roughly 90% are singletons. The CDR3 extends over 16 amino acids. Germline loops: CDR1 KGHDR, CDR2 SFDVKD. V lost 7 bases and J lost 0; bases outside the gene matches: 5. This record comes from a study of blood T cell repertoires in COVID-19.

Material for sequencing was PBMCs or T cells enriched from blood (not recorded which). The TCR originated in a woman aged 25-40 years who had recovered from COVID-19. The rearrangement links TRBV24-1 to TRBJ1-6; the match to TRBD1 covers 7 bases. CDR3 protein: CATRDRMSSYNSPLHF. The DNA for the CDR3 is TGTGCCACCAGGGACAGGATGAGCTCCTATAATTCACCCCTCCACTTT.